The next 17 T cell receptor beta chains were all read from a single sample in a study of OX40 agonist ivuxolimab in advanced cancers. Data came from immunoSEQ multiplex PCR; TCRdb stores just in-frame clones and leaves some out. The table shows about 36,000 clones, with around 77% occurring only once. The sample was CD4+ or CD8+ T cells sorted from blood, taken in a trial of the OX40 agonist ivuxolimab. The receptor set was obtained from an adult with an advanced solid tumor such as melanoma, head and neck, liver or kidney cancer.

The chain couples TRBV10-2 to TRBJ2-5, with 8 nucleotides matching TRBD1. The germline gives CDR1 WSHSY, CDR2 SAAADI. The CDR3 has 14 residues. V gave up 6 bases and J gave up 5 bases; unmatched junction bases: 8. CDR3 DNA sequence: TGCGCCAGCAGGACGGACAGGGCAGGGGAGACCCAGTACTTC. Translation gives CASRTDRAGETQYF.

This sequence joins TRBV7-9 and TRBJ2-3, with unresolved D. Germline values: CDR1 SEHNR, CDR2 FQNEAQ (reference sequence). The CDR3 consists of 13 residues. Between the trimmed V and J ends, which lost 1 base and 4 bases, there was a span of 6 bases. CDR3 sequence reads: CASSLGFPDTQYF. DNA of the CDR3: TGTGCCAGCAGCTTAGGATTTCCAGATACGCAGTATTTT.

The chain has TRBV7-6 and TRBJ2-7; D not certain. Germline CDR1 and CDR2: SGHVS and FNYEAQ. The CDR3 is 13 amino acids. Trimming stripped 2 bases from V and 1 base from J, with 6 bases between. The CDR3, as DNA: TGTGCCAGCAGCTTAAGGGATTCCTACGAGCAGTACTTC. It translates to CASSLRDSYEQYF.

Many counts were recorded for this clone. The CDR3 loop is CASSLYDGDYGYTF. CDR3 DNA sequence: TGTGCCAGCAGTTTATATGACGGCGACTATGGCTACACCTTC. The gene calls are TRBV27 and TRBJ1-2; no reliable D call. CDR1 and CDR2 (germline): MNHEY, SMNVEV (reference sequence). V was trimmed by 1 base and J by 3 bases, leaving 9 bases between them. The CDR3 spans 14 residues.

The chain employs TRBV7-2 and TRBJ2-7; TRBD1 matches at 7 bases. The J segment lost 2 bases and the V segment lost 4 bases, leaving 2 bases of the junction unmatched. This CDR3 has 13 residues. Germline CDR1 reads SGHTA; CDR2 reads FQGNSA. CDR3 sequence reads: CASSSTGTYEQYF. The CDR3 DNA is TGTGCCAGCAGCTCGACAGGGACCTACGAGCAGTACTTC.

V is TRBV7-2 and J is TRBJ2-3, with 13 bases lining up with TRBD2. V lost 8 bases to trimming and J lost 2 bases; unmatched junction nucleotides: 10. Germline V lookup: CDR1 SGHTA, CDR2 FQGNSA. CDR3 length: 17 residues. The CDR3 sequence is CASQGLAGDLITDTQYF. As DNA, the CDR3 is TGTGCCAGCCAAGGACTAGCGGGGGACCTTATCACAGATACGCAGTATTTT.

This clone was counted a few times. The chain combines TRBV13 with TRBJ1-1; TRBD1 might be the D (5 bases). The CDR3 spans 13 residues. V lost 0 bases and J lost 6, with 8 bases in between. Germline values: CDR1 PRHDT, CDR2 FYEKMQ (reference sequence). In DNA form, the CDR3 reads TGTGCCAGCAGCTTAGGAACAGGAGCTGAAGCTTTCTTT. It is translated as CASSLGTGAEAFF.

The V gene is TRBV6-4, the J gene TRBJ2-6; the D gene could be TRBD1 or TRBD2 (5 bases each). The germline CDR1 and CDR2 sequences are MRHNA and SNTAGT. This CDR3 has 15 amino acids. V shed 0 bases and J shed 3 bases, with 6 bases lying between them. CDR3 in amino acids: CASSDSRGGANVLTF. CDR3 DNA sequence: TGTGCCAGCAGTGACTCGAGGGGTGGGGCCAACGTCCTGACTTTC.

V is TRBV29-1 and J is TRBJ2-3; D not resolved. V shed 5 bases and J shed 0 bases, with 9 bases lying between them. The V gene's germline CDR1 is SQVTM and CDR2 ANQGSEA. This CDR3 is 13 amino acids long. The CDR3, as DNA: TGCAGCGTTAAGAGGCTTAGCACAGATACGCAGTATTTT. As protein: CSVKRLSTDTQYF.

This clone has just a few counts. This rearrangement joins TRBV7-8 to TRBJ1-4; no firm D call. This CDR3 is 16 amino acids long. Per germline, CDR1 SGHVS and CDR2 FQNEAQ. The V end lost 1 base, the J end lost 2 bases, and 11 bases lay between the germline ends. The CDR3 DNA is TGTGCCAGCAGCTTAGAGGTCGGTGCTACTAATGAAAAACTGTTTTTT. Protein product: CASSLEVGATNEKLFF.

V is TRBV9 and J is TRBJ2-7; D perhaps matches TRBD2 (5 bases). Deletions cut 0 bases from V and 2 bases from J, with 9 bases between. This CDR3 contains 14 residues. Germline V CDR1 and CDR2: SGDLS, YYNGEE. In nucleotides, the CDR3 is TGTGCCAGCAGCGTAGGCGGGCCTACCTACGAGCAGTACTTC. Its translation is CASSVGGPTYEQYF.

This chain connects TRBV28 to TRBJ2-5; D gene unclear. V lost 2 bases and J lost 4, with 14 bases in between. The CDR3 has 15 amino acids. Germline V gene sequence: CDR1 MDHEN, CDR2 SYDVKM. CDR3 amino acids: CASSLEWEMGETQYF. CDR3 bases: TGTGCCAGCAGTTTAGAGTGGGAAATGGGAGAGACCCAGTACTTC.

This rearrangement joins TRBV12-5 to TRBJ2-1, with D possibly TRBD2 on 6 matching bases. CDR3 length: 12 residues. The ends were cut back, 2 bases at V and 9 bases at J, with 8 bases in the middle. Germline V gene sequence: CDR1 LGHNT, CDR2 FRNRAP. The CDR3 DNA reads as TGTGCTAGTGGTTTGTACGGGGGTGAGCAGTTCTTC. This sequence encodes CASGLYGGEQFF.

This chain joins TRBV6-5 and TRBJ2-1; TRBD2 matches 8 bases. Per the germline V gene, CDR1 is MNHEY and CDR2 is SVGAGI. The trim removed 5 bases at V and 6 bases at J, leaving 9 bases unmatched. The CDR3 has 15 amino acids. In DNA form, the CDR3 reads TGTGCCAGCAGTCCCGGGACTAGTTACTTCAATGAGCAGTTCTTC. Its translation is CASSPGTSYFNEQFF.

The rearrangement joins TRBV5-1 to TRBJ1-1; 7 bases agree with TRBD1. CDR3 size: 16 residues. CDR1 and CDR2 from the germline V gene are SGHRS and YFSETQ. The J segment lost 1 base and the V segment lost 4 bases, leaving 10 bases of the junction unmatched. CDR3 residues: CASSLTTGTANTEAFF. For the CDR3, the DNA is TGCGCCAGCAGCCTGACGACCGGGACAGCGAACACTGAAGCTTTCTTT.

J is TRBJ2-7 and V is TRBV7-9; D is tentatively TRBD1 or TRBD2 (5 bases each). CDR3 size: 16 residues. Trimming shortened V by 5 bases and J by 3 bases, and 20 bases separated the two germline ends. The germline V gene encodes CDR1 SEHNR and CDR2 FQNEAQ (reference sequence). The CDR3 reads CASSPPSAGTIYEQYF. CDR3 nucleotides: TGTGCCAGCAGCCCGCCATCTGCAGGGACGATCTACGAGCAGTACTTC.

The V and J genes are TRBV10-3 and TRBJ1-2, with a weak D call TRBD1 (6 bases). Germline loops: CDR1 ENHRY, CDR2 SYGVKD. This CDR3 is built from 16 residues. Trimming left V 0 bases short and J 0 bases short, with 11 bases between. The CDR3 loop reads CAISESTWTANYGYTF. The CDR3 DNA is TGTGCCATCAGTGAGTCGACTTGGACAGCTAACTATGGCTACACCTTC.